The 17 T cell receptor beta chains given below trace back to one sample, sequenced in a study of control samples from healthy donors and cancer patients. TCRdb keeps only in-frame clones here, not all; method: immunoSEQ multiplex PCR. The sample consists of more than 95,000 clones, around nine tenths of them appearing once. The material sequenced was blood. The origin of the receptors is a man between 40 and 49 years old in good health.

The chain is built from TRBV10-1 and TRBJ2-1, with D tentatively TRBD1 (5 bases). Germline lookup yields CDR1 WNHNN and CDR2 SYGVQD (reference sequence). V lost 5 bases and J 4 bases, leaving 6 bases between the germline ends. This CDR3 comprises 12 residues. Written as DNA, the CDR3 is TGCGCCAGCAGTACAGGTTACAATGAGCAGTTCTTC. Translation gives CASSTGYNEQFF.

This chain connects TRBV5-6 to TRBJ2-2, with 8 bases identical to TRBD1. Germline V lookup: CDR1 SGHDT, CDR2 YYEEEE. After removal of 0 bases from V and 5 bases from J, the junction contained 0 bases not matched to a gene. The CDR3 loop spans 14 amino acids. CDR3 sequence (DNA): TGTGCCAGCAGCTTGGGACAGGGGACCGGGGAGCTGTTTTTT. This translates into CASSLGQGTGELFF.

The chain has TRBV15 and TRBJ2-7, with 8 nucleotides matching TRBD1. CDR1 is LNHNV, CDR2 YYDKDF, per germline (reference sequence). Unmatched junction bases numbered 11, after V lost 5 bases and J lost 5 bases. This CDR3 is built from 15 residues. CDR3: CATSRGQGRVNEQYF. For the CDR3, the DNA is TGTGCCACCAGCCGAGGACAGGGAAGGGTCAACGAGCAGTACTTC.

This chain uses TRBV7-9 with TRBJ1-3; the D is unclear. Germline V CDR1 and CDR2: SEHNR, FQNEAQ (reference sequence). The germline V and J ends were trimmed by 5 bases and 2 bases, with 10 bases remaining between them. The CDR3 consists of 14 residues. CDR3 bases: TGTGCCAGCAGCGAAAGCTATCCTGGAAACACCATATATTTT. Its translation is CASSESYPGNTIYF.

V is TRBV7-2 and J is TRBJ2-1; D remains unclear. CDR3 length: 15 amino acids. The germline V and J ends were trimmed by 5 bases and 4 bases, with 15 bases remaining between them. The germline V gene encodes CDR1 SGHTA and CDR2 FQGNSA. The DNA for the CDR3 is TGTGCCAGCAGCCCCCCGGAAGGGTGGTACAATGAGCAGTTCTTC. The encoded protein is CASSPPEGWYNEQFF.

The CDR3 DNA sequence: TGTGCCAGCTCACCGGGACTAGGGGGAGAGACCCAGTACTTC. It yields the protein CASSPGLGGETQYF. The rearrangement links TRBV18 to TRBJ2-5; TRBD2 matches 8 bases. The CDR3 runs to 14 residues. J gave up 4 bases and V 3 bases, and 4 bases lay outside the gene matches. Germline V gene lookup returns CDR1 KGHSH and CDR2 LQKENI.

The DNA of the CDR3 is TGCGCCAGCAGTGGGGGATCGGAAGCTTTCTTT. Its protein is CASSGGSEAFF. The chain carries TRBV10-1 and TRBJ1-1; D is unresolved. The CDR3 contains 11 residues. V lost 4 bases to trimming and J lost 8 bases, with 8 bases between them. Germline V gene sequence: CDR1 WNHNN, CDR2 SYGVQD (reference sequence).

This clone showed up just once. This CDR3 reads CASSPEGILGGYGYTF. The CDR3 DNA is TGTGCCAGCTCACCAGAAGGGATTCTGGGTGGATATGGCTACACCTTC. The chain is built from TRBV18 and TRBJ1-2, with D uncertain. Germline V lookup: CDR1 KGHSH, CDR2 LQKENI. Trimming pared 2 bases from V and 5 bases from J, leaving 18 bases between. The length of the CDR3 is 16 residues.

The chain joins TRBV24-1 to TRBJ2-3; possible D gene TRBD1, 5 bases. V was shortened by 6 bases and J by 6 bases, with 18 bases between the two germline ends. Looked up from germline, CDR1 is KGHDR and CDR2 is SFDVKD. CDR3 length: 15 residues. CDR3 sequence: CATSQQGRFGDTQYF. CDR3 DNA sequence: TGTGCCACCAGTCAGCAGGGTAGGTTTGGGGATACGCAGTATTTT.

This clone was seen a single time. The chain joins TRBV7-2 to TRBJ2-7; 7 nucleotides match TRBD2. CDR3 size: 11 residues. CDR1 and CDR2 from the germline V gene are SGHTA and FQGNSA. Trimming at V came to 5 bases and at J to 6 bases, leaving 1 base not matched to a gene. The CDR3 DNA reads as TGTGCCAGCAGCCCGGGGGGCGAGCAGTACTTC. It yields the protein CASSPGGEQYF.

The chain is built from TRBV5-1 and TRBJ1-1; 7 bases are shared with TRBD1. V lost 2 bases to trimming and J lost 3 bases; unmatched junction nucleotides: 4. Germline lookup yields CDR1 SGHRS and CDR2 YFSETQ. CDR3 length equals 14 residues. The CDR3 DNA follows: TGCGCCAGCAGCTTCACAGGGGCCGACACTGAAGCTTTCTTT. Translating gives CASSFTGADTEAFF.

The chain couples TRBV4-3 to TRBJ1-1; D ambiguous. CDR3 length: 15 residues. V was shortened by 1 base and J by 10 bases, with 19 bases between the two germline ends. CDR1 LGHNA and CDR2 YSLEER come from the germline V gene. The CDR3 here is CASSQVGGSNPGAFF. The CDR3 coding sequence is TGCGCCAGCAGCCAAGTAGGAGGAAGCAATCCGGGAGCTTTCTTT.

V is TRBV5-4 and J is TRBJ1-1, with D maybe TRBD1 (5 bases). This CDR3 region has 14 residues. V was trimmed by 0 bases and J by 6 bases, leaving 12 bases between them. Germline CDR1 SGHNT, CDR2 YYREEE (reference sequence). CDR3 region: CASSLGQRVAEAFF. DNA of the CDR3: TGTGCCAGCAGCTTGGGACAGAGAGTCGCTGAAGCTTTCTTT.

The chain has TRBV3-1 (or the pseudogene TRBV3-2) and TRBJ1-1; 10 nucleotides agree with TRBD1. CDR1 and CDR2 from the germline V gene are LGHDT and YNNKEL (reference sequence). This CDR3 region has 13 residues. V shed 4 bases and J 11 bases; nucleotides not matched to a gene: 7. CDR3 DNA sequence: TGTGCCAGCAGCCTAGGGACAGGGGTATGGGCTTTCTTT. It is translated as CASSLGTGVWAFF.

This clone was seen only once. The CDR3 sequence: CASSHSGGWNQPQHF. The CDR3 DNA reads as TGCGCCAGCAGCCATTCTGGGGGCTGGAATCAGCCCCAGCATTTT. The V gene is TRBV4-1, the J gene TRBJ1-5; D may be TRBD1 (6 bases). The CDR3 is made up of 15 amino acids. The V end was cut by 3 bases, the J end by 4 bases, with 13 bases between. Germline V CDR1 and CDR2: MGHRA, YSYEKL.

Only one count was recorded for this clone. The rearrangement links TRBV7-2 to TRBJ2-6; D assignment may be TRBD1 or TRBD2 (5 bases each). The germline V and J ends were trimmed by 7 bases and 0 bases, with 10 bases remaining between them. This CDR3 contains 15 residues. Germline V gene lookup returns CDR1 SGHTA and CDR2 FQGNSA. The CDR3 region has the DNA TGTGCCAGCACACCAGGGAGCTCTGGGGCCAACGTCCTGACTTTC. Translating it yields CASTPGSSGANVLTF.

This rearrangement joins TRBV15 to TRBJ2-3; 7 nucleotides agree with TRBD1. CDR1 is LNHNV and CDR2 is YYDKDF in the germline V gene (reference sequence). The CDR3 runs to 17 residues. V gave up 1 base and J gave up 5 bases; unmatched junction bases: 12. CDR3 DNA sequence: TGTGCCACCAGCAGAGTTAACAGGGGCCGCCGGGTAGATACGCAGTATTTT. Translation: CATSRVNRGRRVDTQYF.